The 10 T cell receptor beta chains below come from one sample, sequenced in a study of human T cells and chemical hapten exposure. Indicated time point: pre-sensitization, week 0. Treatment: therapeutic diphenylcyclopropenone sensitization with weekly scalp DPC. TCRdb itself ran the RACE reads through MiXCR, one entry per CDR3 protein. The sample yields about 270,000 distinct CDR3 sequences, approximately 8% seen once. The input for sequencing was whole blood, taken in connection with sensitization to the hapten diphenylcyclopropenone (DPC). These receptors were obtained from a man between 18 and 35 years old with alopecia areata. Some clones in this sample may be carry-over from other donors' samples.

In its sample, this clonotype was seen many times. The V and J genes are TRBV7-3 and TRBJ2-3; TRBD2 matches at 11 bases. The ends lost 4 bases at V and 6 bases at J; junction bases unmatched: 3. The V gene's germline CDR1 is SGHTA and CDR2 FQGTGA. The CDR3 is 14 residues long. CDR3 coding DNA: TGTGCCAGCAGCTCTAGCGGGGGGACCGATACGCAGTATTTT. This translates into CASSSSGGTDTQYF.

This chain uses TRBV20-1 with TRBJ1-2; D perhaps matches TRBD1 (6 bases). This CDR3 has 13 residues. V lost 5 bases, J lost 3 bases, and 13 bases lay in between. The germline CDR1 and CDR2 sequences are DFQATT and SNEGSKA (reference sequence). Written as DNA, the CDR3 is TGCAGTGCTCCCCCGGACAGTCACTATGGCTACACCTTC. This gives the protein CSAPPDSHYGYTF.

In this sample, this clonotype turned up many times. This chain connects TRBV18 to TRBJ1-1; no firm D call. Germline CDR1 is KGHSH and CDR2 is LQKENI. V was clipped by 6 bases and J by 2 bases, with 19 bases between them. The CDR3 loop spans 16 amino acids. The CDR3 sequence is CASSLGAGGVNTEAFF. CDR3 DNA: TGTGCCAGCTCGCTGGGCGCAGGAGGCGTTAACACTGAAGCTTTCTTT.

This clonotype was seen a handful of times. The J gene is TRBJ2-5, the V gene TRBV3-1; 8 positions match TRBD2. V lost 3 bases and J lost 5; bases outside the gene matches: 8. This CDR3 is built from 15 residues. Germline values: CDR1 LGHDT, CDR2 YNNKEL (reference sequence). As DNA, the CDR3 is TGTGCCAGCAGCCAGGCCAGCGGGGGCTGGGAGACCCAGTACTTC. Translated: CASSQASGGWETQYF.

The V and J genes are TRBV2 and TRBJ2-1; 7 bases match TRBD1. V lost 5 bases and J lost 0; bases outside the gene matches: 4. This CDR3 region has 15 residues. CDR1 and CDR2 (germline): SNHLY, FYNNEI. CDR3 protein: CASSQDRPSYNEQFF. CDR3 nucleotides: TGTGCCAGCAGTCAGGACAGGCCCTCCTACAATGAGCAGTTCTTC.

The DNA of the CDR3 is TGTGCCAGCAGCTTAACCCTCCAGGGCACAGATACGCAGTATTTT. Amino acids: CASSLTLQGTDTQYF. This chain joins TRBV7-8 and TRBJ2-3, with D uncertain. This CDR3 region has 15 residues. V was clipped by 2 bases and J by 1 base, with 10 bases between them. Germline CDR1 and CDR2: SGHVS and FQNEAQ.

This clonotype appeared many times. This chain joins TRBV28 and TRBJ2-4; D remains ambiguous. Germline V CDR1 and CDR2: MDHEN, SYDVKM. Trimming stripped 5 bases from V and 4 bases from J, with 15 bases between. The CDR3 is 15 amino acids. Written as DNA, the CDR3 is TGTGCCAGCAGTCCCAGCGAGGCCGCAAAAAACATTCAGTACTTC. Protein product: CASSPSEAAKNIQYF.

The V call is TRBV12-3 or TRBV12-4, the J call TRBJ2-3; 9 nucleotides match TRBD1. CDR3 size: 13 residues. V lost 8 bases and J lost 3; bases outside the gene matches: 3. Here the CDR3 reads CASATGGTDTQYF. Here the CDR3 DNA reads TGTGCCAGCGCGACAGGGGGTACAGATACGCAGTATTTT.

This clonotype was counted between two and nine times. CDR3 protein: CASSADREGFTEAFF. The CDR3 DNA reads as TGTGCCAGCTCTGCGGACAGGGAGGGATTCACTGAAGCTTTCTTT. The chain employs TRBV25-1 and TRBJ1-1; 8 bases fit TRBD1. Trimming took 8 bases from V and 4 from J; bases not matched to a gene: 12. The CDR3 has 15 amino acids. Germline CDR1 MGHDK, CDR2 SYGVNS.

This clonotype was seen a handful of times. The V call is TRBV11-2, the J call TRBJ1-2; 7 bases map to TRBD1. Germline V gives CDR1 SGHAT, CDR2 FQNNGV. The ends lost 6 bases at V and 5 bases at J; junction bases unmatched: 12. The CDR3 totals 15 residues. This CDR3 is CASSDLKGQIYGYTF. The CDR3 DNA sequence: TGTGCCAGCAGTGATTTAAAGGGACAGATTTATGGCTACACCTTC. Drawing the rest from reference TRBV11-2 and TRBJ1-2, the complete variable domain is EAGVAQSPRYKIIEKRQSVAFWCNPISGHATLYWYQQILGQGPKLLIQFQNNGVVDDSQLPKDRFSAERLKGVDSTLKIQPAKLEDSAVYLCASSDLKGQIYGYTFGSGTRLTVV.